This T cell receptor (beta chain) was profiled in a study of shared clonotypes between healthy human individuals. Those who donated were healthy HIV-negative adults, with no recent acute infections or vaccinations reported. Subsets obtained from CD4+ cells comprised CD45RA+ naive and CD45RA-negative memory cells. The input for sorted-subset replicate PCRs was 200 to 250 ng DNA, 25,000 to 35,000 T cell genomes. The assay was immunoSEQ multiplex PCR, and TCRdb's table has in-frame clones only and misses some. The top ten clones hold about 0.39% of a sample with around 2.5 million clones, roughly 93% of them seen once. The sequenced sample consisted of naive CD4+ T cells from PBMCs. Subset described: CD45RA+ positively selected. This TCR came from a young man in good health. Some clones in this sample may be carry-over from other donors' samples.

The DNA for the CDR3 is TGTGCCAGCACCAGGGGGCAGGCGGGGAGCTCCTACGAGCAGTACTTC. It specifies CASTRGQAGSSYEQYF. The genes are TRBV6-6 and TRBJ2-7; 8 positions agree with TRBD1. The CDR3 totals 16 residues. Germline V gene data show CDR1 as MNHNY and CDR2 as SVGAGI (reference sequence). With V trimmed by 7 bases and J by 0 bases, 11 bases remained unmatched.